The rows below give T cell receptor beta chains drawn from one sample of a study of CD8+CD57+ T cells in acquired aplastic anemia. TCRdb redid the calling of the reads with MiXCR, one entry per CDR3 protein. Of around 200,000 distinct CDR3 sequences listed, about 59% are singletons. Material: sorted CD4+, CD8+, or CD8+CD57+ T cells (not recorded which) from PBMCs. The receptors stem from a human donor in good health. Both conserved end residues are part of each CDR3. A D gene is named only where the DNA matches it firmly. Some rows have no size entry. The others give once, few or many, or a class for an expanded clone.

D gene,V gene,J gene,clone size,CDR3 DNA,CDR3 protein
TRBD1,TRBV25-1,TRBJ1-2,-,TGTGCCAGCAGACGGACAGGGGTCAACTATGGCTACACCTTC,CASRRTGVNYGYTF
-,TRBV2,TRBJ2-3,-,TGTGCCAGCAGTCCAATATGCGAAAGGAGGCAAGATACGCAGTATTTT,CASSPICERRQDTQYF
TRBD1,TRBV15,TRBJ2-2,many,TGTGCCACCAGCGGAACCCGGGGACAGACGAACACCGGGGAGCTGTTTTTT,CATSGTRGQTNTGELFF
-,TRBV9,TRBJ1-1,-,TGTGCCGGCAGCGTGACAGGAGGCATTGAAGCTTTCTTT,CAGSVTGGIEAFF
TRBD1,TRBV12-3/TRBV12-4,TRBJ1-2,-,TGTGCCAGCAGTAGACAGGGGAACTATGGCTACACCTTC,CASSRQGNYGYTF
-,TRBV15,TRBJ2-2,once,TGTGCCACCAGCAGAGATCAGACTACCGGGGAGCTGTTTTTT,CATSRDQTTGELFF
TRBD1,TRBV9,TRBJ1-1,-,TGTGCCAGCAGCGTAGGCCAGGGGGGTTCAGCTTTCTTT,CASSVGQGGSAFF
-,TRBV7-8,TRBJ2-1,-,TGTGCCAGCAGTTCCAACGGGGGGACACCGTTCTTC,CASSSNGGTPFF
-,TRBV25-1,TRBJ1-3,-,TGTGCCAGCAGTGGTACAGATTCAAACACCATATATTTT,CASSGTDSNTIYF
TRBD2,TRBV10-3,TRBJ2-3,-,TGTGCCATCAGAGCGGGGCTAGCGGGAACCACAGATACGCAGTATTTT,CAIRAGLAGTTDTQYF
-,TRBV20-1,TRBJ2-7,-,TGCAGTGCGCGCCCTCCCCTTAGGGAGCAGTACTTC,CSARPPLREQYF
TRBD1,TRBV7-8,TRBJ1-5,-,TGTGCCAGCAGCGCCGGGGACAGACCCATTTTT,CASSAGDRPIF
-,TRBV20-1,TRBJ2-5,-,TGCAGTGCTAGAGGCGGGGGCCCTGTTGAGACCCAGTACTTC,CSARGGGPVETQYF
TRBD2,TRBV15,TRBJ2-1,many,TGTGCCACCAGCAGGAACACGGGACTAGCGGACAATGAGCAGTTCTTC,CATSRNTGLADNEQFF
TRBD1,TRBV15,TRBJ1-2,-,TGTGCCACCAGCCGGGTCGGGGGACAGGGACTGGGCTATGGCTACACCTTC,CATSRVGGQGLGYGYTF
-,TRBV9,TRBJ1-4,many,TGTGCCAGCAGCGTCGGTAGTACTAATGAAAAACTGTTTTTT,CASSVGSTNEKLFF
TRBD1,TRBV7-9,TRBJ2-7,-,TGTGCCAGCAGCTTAATGCAGGGGGCCCACGAGCAGTACTTC,CASSLMQGAHEQYF
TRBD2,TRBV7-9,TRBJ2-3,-,TGTGCCAGCAGCATCCAAGCGGGAGTGGCAGATACGCAGTATTTT,CASSIQAGVADTQYF